This T cell receptor beta chain was documented in a study of cytotoxic CD8 clonotypes in ibrutinib-treated CLL. Study-wide context: The taking of response samples occurred after a median about 13 months of treatment, with a range of 6 to 36. Study-wide results and limits: A difference in sampling times existed between sustained-remission and progressing patients. Baseline-level clonality went beyond age-matched healthy donors and moved in step with circulating CD8+ T-cell counts. Clonality was elevated at ibrutinib response and had returned toward baseline at progression.

The V gene's germline CDR1 is MGHRA and CDR2 YSYEKL. The CDR3 has 16 amino acids. V lost 0 bases and J lost 7, with 19 bases in between. Produced via immunoSEQ multiplex PCR; TCRdb's table is partial and in-frame only. The sample shows 150,000 to 200,000 clones, around nine tenths of them seen only once. In the case of this clone: Its specificity is not known.

This chain uses TRBV4-1 with TRBJ2-7; a possible D gene is TRBD2 (5 bases). This sequence was found in a human donor with chronic lymphocytic leukemia. This specimen was PBMCs, taken at disease progression, from a patient treated with ibrutinib. The CDR3 nucleotides are TGCGCCAGCAGCCAAGATTTGGCCGGGGAATTTAGGGAGCAGTACTTC. This sequence encodes CASSQDLAGEFREQYF.